The 31 T cell receptor beta chains below were found in one sample sequenced in a study of response to subunit inactivated influenza vaccine. TCRdb itself ran the RT-PCR reads through MiXCR, one entry per CDR3 protein. The sample has 550,000 to 650,000 distinct CDR3 sequences, approximately 12% seen once. Sequences were derived from PBMCs from blood, sampled on the day of vaccination. The receptors were sampled from a man aged 45-65 years who received an inactivated influenza vaccine.

This chain connects TRBV29-1 to TRBJ1-1; TRBD1 is a possible D gene (6 bases). The CDR3 totals 14 residues. V lost 3 bases, J lost 0 bases, and 11 bases lay in between. Germline V CDR1 and CDR2: SQVTM, ANQGSEA. CDR3 protein: CSVEGGALNTEAFF. In DNA, the CDR3 is TGCAGCGTTGAGGGGGGGGCGTTGAACACTGAAGCTTTCTTT.

This chain uses TRBV9 with TRBJ1-5; 7 nucleotides line up with TRBD1. Germline lookup yields CDR1 SGDLS and CDR2 YYNGEE. The ends lost 4 bases at V and 4 bases at J; junction bases unmatched: 8. The CDR3 loop spans 15 amino acids. The CDR3 reads CASSHTGQLNQPQHF. The CDR3 DNA is TGTGCCAGCAGCCACACGGGACAGCTAAATCAGCCCCAGCATTTT.

This clonotype turned up a few times. This chain links TRBV7-2 with TRBJ2-2, with D tentatively TRBD2 (5 bases). Germline V gives CDR1 SGHTA, CDR2 FQGNSA. The germline V and J ends were trimmed by 5 bases and 5 bases, with 18 bases remaining between them. The CDR3 extends over 16 amino acids. CDR3 region: CASSPSGVWETGELFF. For the CDR3, the DNA is TGTGCCAGCAGCCCCTCCGGGGTGTGGGAGACCGGGGAGCTGTTTTTT.

This clonotype occurred a few times. The CDR3 protein is CSVSRLEEQYF. The DNA for the CDR3 is TGCAGCGTTTCCCGTCTTGAGGAGCAGTACTTC. V is TRBV29-1 and J is TRBJ2-7; D call uncertain. V was shortened by 5 bases and J by 7 bases, with 12 bases between the two germline ends. The V gene's germline CDR1 is SQVTM and CDR2 ANQGSEA. This CDR3 comprises 11 residues.

This clonotype has only a few counts. This sequence joins TRBV9 and TRBJ2-7; 8 bases are shared with TRBD2. V shed 2 bases and J 2 bases; nucleotides not matched to a gene: 3. Per germline, CDR1 SGDLS and CDR2 YYNGEE. The CDR3 is 14 residues long. The CDR3: CASSVSAGAYEQYF. Written as DNA, the CDR3 is TGTGCCAGCAGCGTGTCAGCGGGGGCCTACGAGCAGTACTTC.

A few counts support this clonotype. The V gene is TRBV20-1, the J gene TRBJ2-1; 14 nucleotides match TRBD2. V shed 3 bases, J shed 1 base, and the junction held 14 bases outside the gene matches. CDR1 DFQATT and CDR2 SNEGSKA come from the germline V gene (reference sequence). CDR3 length: 20 residues. The CDR3 sequence: CSARGGLTSGRAGSYNEQFF. The CDR3 nucleotides read TGCAGTGCTAGGGGGGGATTGACTAGCGGGAGGGCCGGGTCCTACAATGAGCAGTTCTTC.

V gene TRBV4-3 combines with J gene TRBJ2-1; perhaps TRBD1 as D (5 bases). The CDR3 runs 17 residues. The V and J ends lost 2 bases and 2 bases respectively, with 16 bases between them. CDR1 is LGHNA and CDR2 is YSLEER in the germline V gene. The CDR3 region is CASSQRKGLGPYNEQFF. In DNA form, the CDR3 reads TGCGCCAGCAGCCAAAGGAAGGGGCTAGGCCCCTACAATGAGCAGTTCTTC.

This chain uses TRBV5-1 with TRBJ1-5; TRBD1 might be the D (6 bases). The germline V gene has CDR1 SGHRS and CDR2 YFSETQ. The V gene lost 4 bases and the J gene lost 4 bases, with 18 bases spanning the gap. This CDR3 spans 16 amino acids. In DNA form, the CDR3 reads TGCGCCAGCAGCCCCCCTAGGACAGAAATAAATCAGCCCCAGCATTTT. Protein product: CASSPPRTEINQPQHF.

This clonotype was counted between two and nine times. V is TRBV28 and J is TRBJ2-1, with D possibly matching TRBD1 (6 bases). The V and J ends lost 5 bases and 8 bases respectively, with 13 bases between them. The germline CDR1 and CDR2 sequences are MDHEN and SYDVKM. CDR3 length: 13 amino acids. The CDR3 reads CASSPRGRDEQFF. CDR3 in DNA: TGTGCCAGCAGTCCCAGGGGCCGGGATGAGCAGTTCTTC.

There are a few counts of this clonotype. This sequence joins TRBV5-1 and TRBJ2-5; TRBD1 is a possible D gene (7 bases). The V end lost 1 base, the J end lost 4 bases, and 14 bases lay between the germline ends. CDR3 length equals 15 residues. CDR1 and CDR2 (germline): SGHRS, YFSETQ. CDR3 DNA sequence: TGCGCCAGCAGCTTGATACAGGGGAGGCGAGAGACCCAGTACTTC. It codes for CASSLIQGRRETQYF.

This clonotype was detected many times. The chain joins TRBV5-1 to TRBJ1-2; D remains unclear. V was clipped by 6 bases and J by 2 bases, with 14 bases between them. From germline, CDR1 is SGHRS and CDR2 YFSETQ. The CDR3 extends over 14 amino acids. DNA of the CDR3: TGCGCCAGCAAAGCACAGCCACGGAACTATGGCTACACCTTC. Translated: CASKAQPRNYGYTF.

This clonotype was recorded a few times. The chain has TRBV4-2 and TRBJ2-6; 9 bases match TRBD1. The junction had 5 bases not matched to a gene; V was cut back by 8 bases and J by 0 bases. The CDR3 totals 16 residues. CDR1 and CDR2 (germline): LGHNA, YNFKEQ. This CDR3 reads CASGTGGHSGANVLTF. The CDR3, as DNA: TGTGCCAGCGGAACAGGGGGCCACTCTGGGGCCAACGTCCTGACTTTC.

This clonotype was observed a handful of times. The chain carries TRBV7-8 and TRBJ2-7; TRBD2 aligns across 8 bases. The CDR3 is 13 residues long. Germline CDR1 and CDR2: SGHVS and FQNEAQ. The trim removed 6 bases at V and 2 bases at J, leaving 3 bases unmatched. CDR3 DNA: TGTGCCAGCAGAAGCGGGGGAACCTACGAGCAGTACTTC. It is translated as CASRSGGTYEQYF.

A word on this clonotype: Its ends do not fully match the called genes, so a read error is possible. The chain recombines TRBV20-1 with TRBJ2-1; possibly TRBD2 for D (5 bases). Germline CDR1 and CDR2: DFQATT and SNEGSKA (reference sequence). The CDR3 covers 16 residues. This chain's CDR3 is CCASFSGSGTYNEQFF. CDR3 sequence (DNA): TGCTGTGCTAGCTTCAGCGGCAGCGGAACCTACAATGAGCAGTTCTTC.

The table lists this clonotype with a few counts. The gene calls are TRBV11-1 and TRBJ2-3; D is unresolved. Germline CDR1 is SGHAT and CDR2 is FQDESV (reference sequence). V was trimmed by 2 bases and J by 0 bases, leaving 9 bases between them. The CDR3 has 15 amino acids. The CDR3 region is CASSLNGYSTDTQYF. DNA for the CDR3: TGTGCCAGCAGCTTAAATGGATATAGCACAGATACGCAGTATTTT.

This chain links TRBV6-1 with TRBJ2-7; D is perhaps TRBD1 (6 bases). Germline V lookup: CDR1 MNHNS, CDR2 SASEGT. Trimming pared 6 bases from V and 0 bases from J, leaving 15 bases between. The CDR3 is 15 residues long. CDR3 bases: TGTGCCAGCAGCACCGTCCCAGGGGCCTCCTACGAGCAGTACTTC. Translation: CASSTVPGASYEQYF.

This clonotype was seen more than once but under ten times. The chain carries TRBV5-1 and TRBJ2-1, with D hard to call. V gave up 1 base and J gave up 0 bases, with 8 bases separating them. The CDR3 consists of 15 residues. Germline CDR1 SGHRS, CDR2 YFSETQ. CDR3 nucleotide sequence: TGCGCCAGCAGCTTGTATGAGAGCTCCTACAATGAGCAGTTCTTC. This encodes CASSLYESSYNEQFF.

This clonotype was seen a handful of times. The CDR3 sequence: CASSYPTGTNEQYF. The CDR3 bases are TGTGCCAGCAGTTACCCGACAGGGACCAACGAGCAGTACTTC. J is TRBJ2-7 and V is TRBV28, with 7 bases identical to TRBD1. The germline gives CDR1 MDHEN, CDR2 SYDVKM. The V gene end was trimmed by 4 bases and the J gene end by 5 bases; junction bases not matched to a gene: 8. CDR3 size: 14 residues.

This clonotype was seen a handful of times. The chain links TRBV5-1 to TRBJ2-3; D gene unclear. CDR3 size: 15 residues. The V gene's germline CDR1 is SGHRS and CDR2 YFSETQ. V was trimmed by 3 bases and J by 0 bases, leaving 11 bases between them. The CDR3 bases are TGCGCCAGCAGCTCCATACTCCATAGCACAGATACGCAGTATTTT. It translates to CASSSILHSTDTQYF.

This clonotype appeared a few times. J is TRBJ2-1 and V is TRBV7-9; 10 bases fit TRBD2. The germline V gene encodes CDR1 SEHNR and CDR2 FQNEAQ (reference sequence). After removal of 2 bases from V and 6 bases from J, the junction contained 4 bases not matched to a gene. This CDR3 is built from 15 residues. CDR3 region: CASSLQVAGGNEQFF. The CDR3 DNA is TGTGCCAGCAGCTTACAGGTAGCGGGGGGCAATGAGCAGTTCTTC.

A few counts support this clonotype. This chain joins TRBV5-1 and TRBJ2-3; 10 bases fit TRBD2. V was pared by 1 base and J by 0 bases, with 2 bases of the junction left unmatched. Germline CDR1 reads SGHRS; CDR2 reads YFSETQ. The length of the CDR3 is 16 residues. DNA of the CDR3: TGCGCCAGCAGCTTGAGGACTAGCGGCAGCACAGATACGCAGTATTTT. Protein sequence: CASSLRTSGSTDTQYF.

This rearrangement joins TRBV5-8 to TRBJ2-3; 12 bases match TRBD1. V shed 1 base, J shed 2 bases, and the junction held 2 bases outside the gene matches. The V gene's germline CDR1 is SGHTS and CDR2 YDEGEE. CDR3 length: 16 residues. The CDR3 loop reads CASSLPGQGATDTQYF. The CDR3 DNA reads TGTGCCAGCAGCTTGCCGGGACAGGGGGCCACAGATACGCAGTATTTT. Variable domain in full (rest from reference TRBV5-8 and TRBJ2-3): EAGVTQSPTHLIKTRGQQATLRCSPISGHTSVYWYQQALGLGLQFLLWYDEGEERNRGNFPPRFSGRQFPNYSSELNVNALELEDSALYLCASSLPGQGATDTQYFGPGTRLTVL.

The chain recombines TRBV4-3 with TRBJ1-2; TRBD1 is a possible D gene (6 bases). V was shortened by 0 bases and J by 7 bases, with 9 bases between the two germline ends. Germline V CDR1 and CDR2: LGHNA, YSLEER. This CDR3 contains 13 residues. CDR3 nucleotides: TGCGCCAGCAGCCAAGACAGGGGTTCTGGCTACACCTTC. This codes for CASSQDRGSGYTF.

This clonotype was counted a few times. CDR3 DNA sequence: TGTGCCAGCAGTTTTAACTCAGCGACCGGGGAGCTGTTTTTT. Protein product: CASSFNSATGELFF. This chain joins TRBV28 and TRBJ2-2; D call uncertain. V was clipped by 3 bases and J by 5 bases, with 10 bases between them. Germline loops: CDR1 MDHEN, CDR2 SYDVKM. CDR3 length equals 14 residues.

The chain links TRBV20-1 to TRBJ2-7; 7 bases agree with TRBD1. The V gene's germline CDR1 is DFQATT and CDR2 SNEGSKA (reference sequence). The CDR3 runs 15 residues. With V trimmed by 1 base and J by 1 base, 7 bases remained unmatched. DNA of the CDR3: TGCAGTGCTAGAGCAATGACAGGGATTTCCTACGAGCAGTACTTC. This codes for CSARAMTGISYEQYF.

This clonotype came up a few times. The CDR3 coding sequence is TGCGCCAGCAGTGAGTGGGGGGGACCTCAGTACTTC. This sequence encodes CASSEWGGPQYF. The chain links TRBV10-2 to TRBJ2-5; TRBD2 aligns across 7 bases. V lost 1 base to trimming and J lost 11 bases; unmatched junction nucleotides: 4. Germline CDR1 and CDR2: WSHSY and SAAADI. This CDR3 has 12 amino acids.

At least ten counts were recorded for this clonotype. The chain carries TRBV12-3 or TRBV12-4 and TRBJ1-6; D call uncertain. The CDR3 sequence is 15 residues long. V shed 0 bases and J shed 0 bases, with 3 bases lying between them. The CDR3 region has the DNA TGTGCCAGCAGTTTAGCAAGCTCCTATAATTCACCCCTCCACTTT. Encoded protein: CASSLASSYNSPLHF.

This clonotype was counted many times. J is TRBJ1-1 and V is TRBV20-1; TRBD1 might be the D (5 bases). V was cut by 4 bases and J by 8 bases, with 20 bases left in between. The CDR3 length is 14 residues. Germline loops: CDR1 DFQATT, CDR2 SNEGSKA (reference sequence). This chain's CDR3 is CSATPGAAKGEAFF. CDR3 sequence (DNA): TGCAGTGCTACCCCCGGGGCGGCCAAGGGGGAAGCTTTCTTT.

This clonotype was seen at least ten times. This rearrangement joins TRBV24-1 to TRBJ2-3, with D unresolved. Germline V gene lookup returns CDR1 KGHDR and CDR2 SFDVKD. CDR3 size: 13 residues. Deletions cut 5 bases from V and 2 bases from J, with 7 bases between. The CDR3 reads CATSVGATDTQYF. The CDR3, as DNA: TGTGCCACCAGTGTCGGAGCCACAGATACGCAGTATTTT.

This clonotype was found a few times. J is TRBJ2-7 and V is TRBV7-2, with D uncertain. Trimming removed 1 base at V and 9 bases at J, with 13 bases between. The CDR3 extends over 13 amino acids. The V gene's germline CDR1 is SGHTA and CDR2 FQGNSA. This CDR3 is CASSLGGLTRQYF. CDR3 bases: TGTGCCAGCAGCTTAGGTGGGCTTACGAGGCAGTACTTC.

This chain uses TRBV5-1 with TRBJ2-1; TRBD2 aligns across 8 bases. The V gene's germline CDR1 is SGHRS and CDR2 YFSETQ. V lost 5 bases to trimming and J lost 0 bases; unmatched junction nucleotides: 4. This CDR3 region has 15 residues. The CDR3 DNA is TGCGCCAGCAGAAATGGGACTAGCTCCTACAATGAGCAGTTCTTC. Amino acids: CASRNGTSSYNEQFF.